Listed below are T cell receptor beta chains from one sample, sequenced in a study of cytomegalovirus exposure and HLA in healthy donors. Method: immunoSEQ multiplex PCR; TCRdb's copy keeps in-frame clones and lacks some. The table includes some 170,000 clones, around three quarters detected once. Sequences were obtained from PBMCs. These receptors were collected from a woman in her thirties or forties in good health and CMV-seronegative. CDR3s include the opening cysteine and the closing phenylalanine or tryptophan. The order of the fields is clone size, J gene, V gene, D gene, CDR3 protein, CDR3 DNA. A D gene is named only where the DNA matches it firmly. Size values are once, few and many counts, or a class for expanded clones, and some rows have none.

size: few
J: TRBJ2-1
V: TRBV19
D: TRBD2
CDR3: CASSMKGTSGRFNEQFF
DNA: TGTGCCAGTAGTATGAAAGGGACTAGCGGGAGGTTTAATGAGCAGTTCTTC

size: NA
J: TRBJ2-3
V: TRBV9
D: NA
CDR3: CASSPYTDTQYF
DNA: TGTGCCAGCAGCCCTTACACAGATACGCAGTATTTT

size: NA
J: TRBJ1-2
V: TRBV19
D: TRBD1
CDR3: CASSIDSDRVGGYTF
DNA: TGTGCCAGTAGTATAGATTCGGACAGGGTTGGTGGCTACACCTTC

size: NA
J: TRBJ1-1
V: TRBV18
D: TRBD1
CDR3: CASSPAGQGAEAFF
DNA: TGTGCCAGCTCACCCGCGGGACAGGGGGCTGAAGCTTTCTTT

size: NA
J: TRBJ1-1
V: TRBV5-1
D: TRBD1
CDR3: CASSPPTGGLGEAFF
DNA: TGCGCCAGCAGCCCCCCGACAGGGGGACTCGGGGAAGCTTTCTTT

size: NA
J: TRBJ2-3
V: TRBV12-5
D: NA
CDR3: CASARAGRDTQYF
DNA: TGTGCTAGTGCCCGAGCCGGTCGAGATACGCAGTATTTT

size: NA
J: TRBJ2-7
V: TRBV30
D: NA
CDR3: CAWSGGIPYEQYF
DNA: TGTGCCTGGAGTGGAGGAATTCCCTACGAGCAGTACTTC

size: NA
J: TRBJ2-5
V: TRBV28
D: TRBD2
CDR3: CASSFGGETQYF
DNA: TGTGCCAGCAGTTTCGGGGGGGAGACCCAGTACTTC

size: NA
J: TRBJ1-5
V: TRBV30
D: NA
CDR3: CAWSGSGPQHF
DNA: TGTGCCTGGAGTGGGTCGGGGCCCCAGCATTTT

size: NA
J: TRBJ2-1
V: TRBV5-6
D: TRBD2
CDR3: CASSWGTSGNNEQFF
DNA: TGTGCCAGCAGCTGGGGGACTAGCGGGAATAATGAGCAGTTCTTC

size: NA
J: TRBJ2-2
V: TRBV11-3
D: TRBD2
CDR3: CASSLDGPSGRALGELFF
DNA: TGTGCCAGCAGCTTAGATGGGCCTAGCGGGAGGGCTCTCGGGGAGCTGTTTTTT

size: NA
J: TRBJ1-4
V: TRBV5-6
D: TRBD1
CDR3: CASSLEGGTGSEKLFF
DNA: TGTGCCAGCAGCTTGGAAGGTGGGACAGGGAGTGAAAAACTGTTTTTT

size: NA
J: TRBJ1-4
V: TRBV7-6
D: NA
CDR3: CASSLNPDGRGKLFF
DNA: TGTGCCAGCAGTTTGAATCCCGACGGCAGGGGAAAACTGTTTTTT

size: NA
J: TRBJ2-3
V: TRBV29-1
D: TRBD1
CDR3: CSFRTGADTQYF
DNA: TGCAGCTTTCGGACAGGGGCAGATACGCAGTATTTT

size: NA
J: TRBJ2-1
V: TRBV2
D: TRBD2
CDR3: CASALTSGSGDEQFF
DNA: TGTGCCAGCGCTCTTACTAGCGGGAGCGGGGATGAGCAGTTCTTC

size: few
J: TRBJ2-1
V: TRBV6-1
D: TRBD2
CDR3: CASTGTSGTEQFF
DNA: TGTGCCAGCACCGGGACTAGCGGGACTGAGCAGTTCTTC

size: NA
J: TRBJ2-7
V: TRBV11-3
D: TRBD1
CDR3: CASSPASTGVREQYF
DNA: TGTGCCAGCAGCCCAGCTTCGACAGGGGTGAGAGAGCAGTACTTC

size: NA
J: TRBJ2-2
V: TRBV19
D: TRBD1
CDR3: CASRQAGTGYTGELFF
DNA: TGTGCCAGTAGACAGGCCGGGACAGGATACACCGGGGAGCTGTTTTTT

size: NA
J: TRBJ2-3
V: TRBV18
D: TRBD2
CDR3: CASSPLAGGFTDTQYF
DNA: TGTGCCAGCTCACCACTAGCGGGAGGGTTCACAGATACGCAGTATTTT

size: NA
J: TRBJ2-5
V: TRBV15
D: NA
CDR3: CATSRDPRETQYF
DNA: TGTGCCACCAGCAGAGATCCCAGGGAGACCCAGTACTTC

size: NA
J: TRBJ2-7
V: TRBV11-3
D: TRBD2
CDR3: CASSLASGDRYEQYF
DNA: TGTGCCAGCAGCTTAGCTAGCGGGGACAGATACGAGCAGTACTTC

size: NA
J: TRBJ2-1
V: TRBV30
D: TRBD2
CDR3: CAWSVLAGVYNEQFF
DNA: TGTGCCTGGAGTGTGCTAGCGGGAGTATACAATGAGCAGTTCTTC

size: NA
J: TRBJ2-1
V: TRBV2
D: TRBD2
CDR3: CASRRLLSGRANEQFF
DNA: TGTGCCAGCCGGCGTCTTCTTAGCGGGAGGGCTAATGAGCAGTTCTTC

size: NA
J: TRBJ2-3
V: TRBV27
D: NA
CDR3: CASSPREYTDTQYF
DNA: TGTGCCAGCAGTCCTCGGGAGTATACAGATACGCAGTATTTT

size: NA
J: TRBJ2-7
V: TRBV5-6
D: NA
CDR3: CASSRDFTYEQYF
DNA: TGTGCCAGCAGTCGGGACTTTACCTACGAGCAGTACTTC

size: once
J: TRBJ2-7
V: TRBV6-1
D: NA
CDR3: CASGATARQYF
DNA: TGTGCCTCAGGGGCCACGGCCCGGCAGTACTTC

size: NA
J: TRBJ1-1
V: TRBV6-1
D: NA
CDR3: CASSERWGGWRDEAFF
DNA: TGTGCCAGCAGTGAAAGGTGGGGGGGCTGGAGAGATGAAGCTTTCTTT

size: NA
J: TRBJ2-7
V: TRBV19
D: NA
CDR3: CASSIWEAGSYEQYF
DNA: TGTGCCAGTAGTATATGGGAGGCCGGTTCCTACGAGCAGTACTTC

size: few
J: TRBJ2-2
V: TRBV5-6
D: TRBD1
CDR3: CASSFGTGGGSGELFF
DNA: TGTGCCAGCAGCTTTGGGACAGGGGGAGGATCCGGGGAGCTGTTTTTT

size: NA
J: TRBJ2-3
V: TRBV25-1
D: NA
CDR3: CASSVGFGTQYF
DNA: TGTGCCAGCAGTGTCGGTTTTGGTACGCAGTATTTT

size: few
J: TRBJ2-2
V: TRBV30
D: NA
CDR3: CAWSFGVNTGELFF
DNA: TGTGCCTGGAGTTTCGGGGTGAACACCGGGGAGCTGTTTTTT